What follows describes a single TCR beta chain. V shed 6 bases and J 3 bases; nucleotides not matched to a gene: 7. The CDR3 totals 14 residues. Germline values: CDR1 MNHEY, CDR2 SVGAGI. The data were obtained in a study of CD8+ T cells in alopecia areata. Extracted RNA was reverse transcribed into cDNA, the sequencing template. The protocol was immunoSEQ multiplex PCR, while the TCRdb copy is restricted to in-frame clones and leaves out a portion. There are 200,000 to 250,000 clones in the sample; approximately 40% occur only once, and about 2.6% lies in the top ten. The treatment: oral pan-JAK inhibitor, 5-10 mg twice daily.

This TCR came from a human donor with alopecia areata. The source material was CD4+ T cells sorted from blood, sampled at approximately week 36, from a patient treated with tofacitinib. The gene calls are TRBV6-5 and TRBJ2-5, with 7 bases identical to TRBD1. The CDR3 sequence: CASSHRDSKETQYF. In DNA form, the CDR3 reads TGTGCCAGCAGCCACCGGGACAGCAAAGAGACCCAGTACTTC.